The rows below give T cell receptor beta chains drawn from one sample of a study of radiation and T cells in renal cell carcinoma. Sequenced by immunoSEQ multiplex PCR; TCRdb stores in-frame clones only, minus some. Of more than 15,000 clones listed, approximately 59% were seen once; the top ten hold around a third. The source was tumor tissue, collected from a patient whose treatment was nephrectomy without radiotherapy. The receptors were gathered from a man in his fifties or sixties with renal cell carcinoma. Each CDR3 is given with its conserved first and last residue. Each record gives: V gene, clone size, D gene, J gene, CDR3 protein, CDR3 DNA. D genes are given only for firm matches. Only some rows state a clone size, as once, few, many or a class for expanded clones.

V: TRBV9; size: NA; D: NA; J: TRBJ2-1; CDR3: CASSVGAYNEQFF; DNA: TGTGCCAGCAGCGTAGGGGCCTACAATGAGCAGTTCTTC
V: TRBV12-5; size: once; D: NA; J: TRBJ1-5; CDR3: CASGSRVASLSNQPQHF; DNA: TGTGCTAGTGGTTCTAGGGTGGCCAGTTTAAGCAATCAGCCCCAGCATTTT
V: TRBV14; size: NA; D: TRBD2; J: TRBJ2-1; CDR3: CASSHLAGLYNEQFF; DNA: TGTGCCAGCAGCCACCTAGCGGGACTTTACAATGAGCAGTTCTTC
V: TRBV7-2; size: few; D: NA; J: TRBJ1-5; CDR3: CASSSQRGPQHF; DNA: TGTGCCAGCAGCTCGCAGCGTGGGCCCCAGCATTTT
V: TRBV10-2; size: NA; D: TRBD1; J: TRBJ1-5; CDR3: CASKSQGAGGNQPQHF; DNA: TGCGCCAGCAAAAGCCAGGGGGCTGGGGGGAATCAGCCCCAGCATTTT
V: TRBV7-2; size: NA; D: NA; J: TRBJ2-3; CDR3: CASSLGHSTDTQYF; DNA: TGTGCCAGCAGCTTAGGCCACAGCACAGATACGCAGTATTTT
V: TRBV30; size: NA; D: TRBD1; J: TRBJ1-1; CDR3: CAWSRDRDTEAFF; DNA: TGTGCCTGGAGTCGGGACAGGGACACTGAAGCTTTCTTT
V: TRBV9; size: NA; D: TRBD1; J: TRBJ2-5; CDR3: CASSASGTDEETQYF; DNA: TGTGCCAGCAGCGCATCCGGGACAGATGAAGAGACCCAGTACTTC
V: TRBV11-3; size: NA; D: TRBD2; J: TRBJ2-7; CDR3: CASSESGAGGYEQYF; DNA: TGTGCCAGCAGCGAATCAGGGGCGGGGGGCTACGAGCAGTACTTC
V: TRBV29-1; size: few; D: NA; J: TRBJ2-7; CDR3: CSVEDRGGSYEQYF; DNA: TGCAGCGTTGAAGATAGAGGCGGCTCCTACGAGCAGTACTTC
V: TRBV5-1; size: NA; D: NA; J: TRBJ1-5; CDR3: CASSLLGVESQPQHF; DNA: TGCGCCAGCAGCTTGTTGGGGGTAGAAAGTCAGCCCCAGCATTTT
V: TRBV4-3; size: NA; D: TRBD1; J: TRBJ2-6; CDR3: CASSQDGTAGANVLTF; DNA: TGCGCCAGCAGCCAAGATGGGACAGCTGGGGCCAACGTCCTGACTTTC
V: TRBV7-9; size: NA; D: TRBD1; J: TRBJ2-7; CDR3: CASSLAWQGAHEQYF; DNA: TGTGCCAGCAGCTTAGCGTGGCAGGGGGCACACGAGCAGTACTTC
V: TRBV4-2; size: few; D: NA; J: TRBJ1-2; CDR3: CASSQDSYGYTF; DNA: TGTGCCAGCAGCCAGGACTCCTATGGCTACACCTTC
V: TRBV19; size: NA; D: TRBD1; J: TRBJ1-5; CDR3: CASSIRTGSNQPQHF; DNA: TGTGCCAGTAGTATTCGGACAGGGAGTAATCAGCCCCAGCATTTT
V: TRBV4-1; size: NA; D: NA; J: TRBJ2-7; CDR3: CASSQVRGFDEQYF; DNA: TGCGCCAGCAGCCAAGTGAGGGGGTTCGACGAGCAGTACTTC
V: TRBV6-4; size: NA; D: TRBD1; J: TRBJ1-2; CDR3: CASREGQGAGYGYTF; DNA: TGTGCCAGCAGAGAAGGACAGGGGGCAGGGTATGGCTACACCTTC
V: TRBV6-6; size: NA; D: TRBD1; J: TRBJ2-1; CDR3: CASSYSGTGGEQFF; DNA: TGTGCCAGCAGTTACTCCGGGACAGGAGGGGAGCAGTTCTTC
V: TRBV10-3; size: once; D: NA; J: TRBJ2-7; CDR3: CAISEVGGSSYEQYF; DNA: TGTGCCATCAGTGAGGTAGGGGGAAGCTCCTACGAGCAGTACTTC
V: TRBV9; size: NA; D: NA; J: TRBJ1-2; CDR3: CASSPTFEGYTF; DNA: TGTGCCAGCAGTCCGACCTTCGAGGGCTACACCTTC
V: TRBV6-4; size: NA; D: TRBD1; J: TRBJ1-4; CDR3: CASSGGQTANEKLFF; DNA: TGTGCCAGCAGTGGGGGACAGACAGCTAATGAAAAACTGTTTTTT
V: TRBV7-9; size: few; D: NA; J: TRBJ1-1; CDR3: CASSLTAATPEAFF; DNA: TGTGCCAGCAGCTTAACGGCAGCTACCCCTGAAGCTTTCTTT
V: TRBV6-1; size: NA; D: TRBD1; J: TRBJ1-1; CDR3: CASSADRETEAFF; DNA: TGTGCCAGCAGTGCCGACAGGGAAACTGAAGCTTTCTTT
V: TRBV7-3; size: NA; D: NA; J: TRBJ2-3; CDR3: CASSAYHSTDTQYF; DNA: TGTGCCAGCAGCGCCTACCATAGCACAGATACGCAGTATTTT
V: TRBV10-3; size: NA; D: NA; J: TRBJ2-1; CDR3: CAISGEAKRSVSYEQFF; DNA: TGTGCCATCAGTGGGGAGGCCAAACGGTCGGTTAGCTATGAGCAGTTCTTC
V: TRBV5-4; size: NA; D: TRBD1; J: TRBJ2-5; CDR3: CASSESGTGITETQYF; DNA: TGTGCCAGCTCTGAGTCCGGGACAGGGATCACAGAGACCCAGTACTTC
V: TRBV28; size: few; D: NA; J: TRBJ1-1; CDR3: CASSSSGAGRRTFF; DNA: NA
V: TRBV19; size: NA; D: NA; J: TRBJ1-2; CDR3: CASRGGANRGGYTF; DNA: TGTGCCAGTAGGGGGGGGGCCAACAGAGGAGGCTACACCTTC
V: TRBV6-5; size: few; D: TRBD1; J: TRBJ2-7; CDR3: CASSPTGVLVYEQYF; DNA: TGTGCCAGCAGCCCCACAGGGGTTTTGGTCTACGAGCAGTACTTC
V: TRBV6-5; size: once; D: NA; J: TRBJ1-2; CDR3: CASSYSKQGLGGGYTF; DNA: TGTGCCAGCAGTTACTCGAAGCAGGGACTTGGGGGCGGCTACACCTTC
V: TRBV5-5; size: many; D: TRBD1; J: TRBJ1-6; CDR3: CASSPYRGPRDSPLHF; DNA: TGTGCCAGCAGCCCTTACAGGGGGCCACGCGATTCACCCCTCCACTTT
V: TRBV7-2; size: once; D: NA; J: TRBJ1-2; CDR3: CASSLRGSYGYTF; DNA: TGTGCCAGCAGCTTACGGGGGTCCTATGGCTACACCTTC
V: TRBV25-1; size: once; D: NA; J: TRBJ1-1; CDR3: CASIGGRDTEAFF; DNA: TGTGCCAGCATAGGAGGCCGAGACACTGAAGCTTTCTTT
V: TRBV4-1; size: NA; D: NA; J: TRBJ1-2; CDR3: CASSQYTPKSYTF; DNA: TGCGCCAGCAGCCAATATACCCCAAAATCCTACACCTTC
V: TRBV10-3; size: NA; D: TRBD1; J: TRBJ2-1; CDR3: CAISDPRGRRSYNEQFF; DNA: TGTGCCATCAGTGACCCCAGGGGGCGACGGTCCTACAATGAGCAGTTCTTC
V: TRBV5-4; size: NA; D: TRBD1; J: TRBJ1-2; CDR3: CASSPTVAQGASGYTF; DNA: TGTGCCAGCAGCCCTACCGTTGCACAGGGGGCGAGTGGCTACACCTTC
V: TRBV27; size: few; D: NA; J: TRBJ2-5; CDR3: CASSPLSGQETQYF; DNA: TGTGCCAGCAGTCCCCTCAGCGGCCAAGAGACCCAGTACTTC
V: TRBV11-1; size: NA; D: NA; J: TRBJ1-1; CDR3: CASSSNRDEAFF; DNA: TGTGCCAGCAGCTCGAACAGGGATGAAGCTTTCTTT
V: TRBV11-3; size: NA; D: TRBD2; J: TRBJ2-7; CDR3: CASSHTGTSGAEQYF; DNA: TGTGCCAGCAGCCATACCGGGACTAGCGGGGCCGAGCAGTACTTC
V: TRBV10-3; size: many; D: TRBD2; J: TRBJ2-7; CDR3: CAISSRAGEIYEQYF; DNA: TGTGCCATCAGTTCTCGGGCGGGAGAGATCTACGAGCAGTACTTC
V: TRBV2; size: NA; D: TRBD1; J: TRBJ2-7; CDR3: CASRQDREVGEQYF; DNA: TGTGCCAGCAGACAGGACAGGGAGGTGGGTGAGCAGTACTTC
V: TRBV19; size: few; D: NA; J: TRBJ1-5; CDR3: CASSIWTASNQPQHF; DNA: TGTGCCAGTAGTATTTGGACGGCTAGCAATCAGCCCCAGCATTTT
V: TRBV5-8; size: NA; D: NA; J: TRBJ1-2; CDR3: CASSLLNSYGYTF; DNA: TGTGCCAGCAGCTTGTTGAACAGCTATGGCTACACCTTC
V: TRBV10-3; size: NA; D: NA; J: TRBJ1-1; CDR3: CAISAVTGVMNTEAFF; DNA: TGTGCCATCAGTGCCGTGACCGGGGTAATGAACACTGAAGCTTTCTTT
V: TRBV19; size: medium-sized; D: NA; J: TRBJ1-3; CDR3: CASSPSGTAGNTIYF; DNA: TGTGCCAGTAGTCCTTCCGGGACCGCCGGAAACACCATATATTTT
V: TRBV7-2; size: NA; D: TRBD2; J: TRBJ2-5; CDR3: CASSWAGGQETQYF; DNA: TGTGCCAGCAGCTGGGCGGGGGGCCAAGAGACCCAGTACTTC
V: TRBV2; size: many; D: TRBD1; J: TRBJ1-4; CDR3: CASSGGQSMNEKLFF; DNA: TGTGCCAGCAGTGGGGGACAGTCGATGAATGAAAAACTGTTTTTT
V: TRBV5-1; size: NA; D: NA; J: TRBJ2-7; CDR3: CASSLDPSSYEQYF; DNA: TGCGCCAGCAGCTTGGACCCAAGCTCCTACGAGCAGTACTTC